These 4 T cell receptor beta chains came from one sample sequenced in a study of beta chain features in type 1 diabetes. The study's findings and limits: Type 1 diabetes patients had TCRB CDR3s that were shorter (moderately but significantly so) in all four CD4+ subsets.

Every isolated RNA sample was fully reverse transcribed, so sequencing captured expressed TCRB transcripts. Method: immunoSEQ multiplex PCR; TCRdb's copy keeps in-frame clones and lacks some. This table holds about 700,000 clones, around 15% found once. Antigen specificity for these receptors is unknown. Sequenced material: naive CD4+ T cells from blood. These receptors were obtained from a man between 18 and 29 years old with type 1 diabetes.

This clone turned up a few times. This chain uses TRBV2 with TRBJ2-3; 7 positions match TRBD2. CDR1 is SNHLY and CDR2 is FYNNEI in the germline V gene. With V trimmed by 0 bases and J by 6 bases, 6 bases remained unmatched. The CDR3 covers 15 residues. The CDR3: CASSEAGPGGDTQYF. For the CDR3, the DNA is TGTGCCAGCAGTGAAGCAGGACCCGGGGGGGATACGCAGTATTTT.

This clone was counted a few times. This same CDR3 is encoded by further DNA sequences in the sample. The rearrangement joins TRBV6-1 to TRBJ1-1, with D tentatively TRBD1 (6 bases). The CDR3 is 12 amino acids. CDR1 is MNHNS, CDR2 SASEGT, per germline. Trimming stripped 6 bases from V and 1 base from J, with 6 bases between. The CDR3 loop reads CASSRGNTEAFF. The CDR3 DNA is TGTGCCAGCAGCAGGGGGAACACTGAAGCTTTCTTT.

This clone was seen a few times. This chain connects TRBV21-1 to TRBJ2-5. TRBV21-1 has pseudogene status. The CDR3 has 16 residues. The CDR3 loop reads CASSKGFKKIEETQYF. Written as DNA, the CDR3 is TGTGCCAGCAGCAAAGGGTTCAAGAAGATTGAAGAGACCCAGTACTTC.

This clone came up a few times. The chain employs TRBV5-6 and TRBJ2-2, with D possibly TRBD1 on 6 matching bases. The CDR3 loop spans 13 amino acids. CDR1 is SGHDT and CDR2 is YYEEEE in the germline V gene. V gave up 4 bases and J gave up 7 bases, with 11 bases separating them. In DNA, the CDR3 is TGTGCCAGCAGCGTACAGGGCTACGGGGAGCTGTTTTTT. Translated, it gives CASSVQGYGELFF.